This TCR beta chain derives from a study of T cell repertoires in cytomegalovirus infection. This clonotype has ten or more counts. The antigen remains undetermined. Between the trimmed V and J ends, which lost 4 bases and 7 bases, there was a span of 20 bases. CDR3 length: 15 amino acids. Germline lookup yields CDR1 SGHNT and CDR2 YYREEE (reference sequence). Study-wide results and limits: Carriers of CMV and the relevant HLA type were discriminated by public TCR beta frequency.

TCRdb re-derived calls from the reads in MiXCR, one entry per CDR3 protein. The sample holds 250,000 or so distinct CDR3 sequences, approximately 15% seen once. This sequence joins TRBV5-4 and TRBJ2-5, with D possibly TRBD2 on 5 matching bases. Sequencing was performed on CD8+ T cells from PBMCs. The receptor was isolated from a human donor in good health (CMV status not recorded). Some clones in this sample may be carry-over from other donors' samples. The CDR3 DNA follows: TGTGCCAGCAGCCCGGAGGAGGCTAGCAAGGCGACCCAGTACTTC. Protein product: CASSPEEASKATQYF.